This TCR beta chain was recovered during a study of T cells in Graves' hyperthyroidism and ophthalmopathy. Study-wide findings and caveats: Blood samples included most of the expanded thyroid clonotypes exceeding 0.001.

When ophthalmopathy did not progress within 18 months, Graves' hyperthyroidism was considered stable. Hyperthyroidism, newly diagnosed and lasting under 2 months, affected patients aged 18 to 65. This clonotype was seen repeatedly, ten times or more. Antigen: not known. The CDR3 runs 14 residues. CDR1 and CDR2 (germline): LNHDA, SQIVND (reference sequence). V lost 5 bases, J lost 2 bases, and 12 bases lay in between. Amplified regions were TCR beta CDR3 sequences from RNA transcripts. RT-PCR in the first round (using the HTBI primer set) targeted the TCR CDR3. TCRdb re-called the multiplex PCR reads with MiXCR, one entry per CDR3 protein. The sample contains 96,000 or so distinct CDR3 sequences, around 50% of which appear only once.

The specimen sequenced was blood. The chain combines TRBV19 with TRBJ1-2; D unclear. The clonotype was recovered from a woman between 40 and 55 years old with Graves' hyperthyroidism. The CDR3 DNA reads TGTGCCAGTAGTCCTTTGTTACAAAACTATGGCTACACCTTC. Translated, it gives CASSPLLQNYGYTF.